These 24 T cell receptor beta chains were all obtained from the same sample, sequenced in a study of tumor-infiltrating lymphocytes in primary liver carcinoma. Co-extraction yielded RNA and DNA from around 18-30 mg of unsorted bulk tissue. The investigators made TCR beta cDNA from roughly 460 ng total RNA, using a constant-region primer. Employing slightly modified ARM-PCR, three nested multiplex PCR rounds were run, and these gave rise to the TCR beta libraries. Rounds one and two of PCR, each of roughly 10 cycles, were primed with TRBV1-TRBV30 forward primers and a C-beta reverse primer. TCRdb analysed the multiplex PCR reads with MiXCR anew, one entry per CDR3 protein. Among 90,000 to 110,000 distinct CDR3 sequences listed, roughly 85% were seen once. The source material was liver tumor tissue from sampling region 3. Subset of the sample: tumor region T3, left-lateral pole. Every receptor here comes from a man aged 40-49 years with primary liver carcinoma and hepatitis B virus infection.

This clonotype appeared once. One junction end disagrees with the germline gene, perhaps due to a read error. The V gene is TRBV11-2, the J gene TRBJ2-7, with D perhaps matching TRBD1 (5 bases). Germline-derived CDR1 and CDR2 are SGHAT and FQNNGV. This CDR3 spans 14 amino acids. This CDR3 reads CASICNRNSYDQYF. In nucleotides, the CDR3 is TGTGCCAGCATCTGTAACAGGAACTCCTACGACCAGTACTTC.

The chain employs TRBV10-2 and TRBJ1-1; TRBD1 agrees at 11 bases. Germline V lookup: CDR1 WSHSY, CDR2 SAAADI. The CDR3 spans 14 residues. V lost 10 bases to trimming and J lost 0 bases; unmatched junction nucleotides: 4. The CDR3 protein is CANGQGAVNTEAFF. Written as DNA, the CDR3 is TGCGCCAACGGACAGGGGGCAGTGAACACTGAAGCTTTCTTT.

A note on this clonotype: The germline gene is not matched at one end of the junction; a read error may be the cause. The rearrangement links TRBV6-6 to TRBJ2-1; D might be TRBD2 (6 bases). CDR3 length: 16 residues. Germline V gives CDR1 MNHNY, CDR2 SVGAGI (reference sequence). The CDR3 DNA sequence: TGTGCCAGCAGTTACCAGGGCGGGGACCCCGGCAATGGGCAGTTCTTC. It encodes CASSYQGGDPGNGQFF.

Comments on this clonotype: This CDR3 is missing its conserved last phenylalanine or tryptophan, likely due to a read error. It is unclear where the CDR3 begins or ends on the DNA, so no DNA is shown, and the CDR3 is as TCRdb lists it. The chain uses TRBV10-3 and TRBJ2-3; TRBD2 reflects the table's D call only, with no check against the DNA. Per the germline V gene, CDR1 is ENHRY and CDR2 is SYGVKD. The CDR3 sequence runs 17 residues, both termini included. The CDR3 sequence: CAISEGVVRGSADTHYL.

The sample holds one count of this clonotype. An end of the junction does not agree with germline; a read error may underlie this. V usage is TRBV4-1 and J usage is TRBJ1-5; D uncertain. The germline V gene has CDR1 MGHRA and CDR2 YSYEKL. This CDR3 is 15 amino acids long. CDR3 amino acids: CAGSPIEGSNQPQHF. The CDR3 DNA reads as TGCGCCGGCAGTCCCATAGAGGGAAGTAATCAGCCTCAGCACTTT.

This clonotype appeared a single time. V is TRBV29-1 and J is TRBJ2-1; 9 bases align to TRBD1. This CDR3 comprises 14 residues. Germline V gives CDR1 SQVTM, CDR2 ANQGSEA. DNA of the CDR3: TGCAGTGTTCTCCGGACAGGGGTGAAGTGTGAGCAGTTCTTC. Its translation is CSVLRTGVKCEQFF.

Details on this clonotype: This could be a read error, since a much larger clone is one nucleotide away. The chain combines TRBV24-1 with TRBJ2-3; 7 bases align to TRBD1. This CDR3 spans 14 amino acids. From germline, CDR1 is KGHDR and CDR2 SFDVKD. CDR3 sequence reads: CVTSDRDSPFRQYF. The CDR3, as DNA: TGTGTCACCAGTGACCGGGACAGCCCCTTTAGGCAGTATTTT.

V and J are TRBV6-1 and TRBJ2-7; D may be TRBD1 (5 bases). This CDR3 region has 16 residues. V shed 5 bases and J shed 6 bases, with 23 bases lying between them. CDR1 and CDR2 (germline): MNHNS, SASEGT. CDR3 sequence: CASSTDMSPILREQYF. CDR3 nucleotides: TGTGCCAGCAGTACGGACATGTCGCCAATTCTACGCGAGCAGTACTTC.

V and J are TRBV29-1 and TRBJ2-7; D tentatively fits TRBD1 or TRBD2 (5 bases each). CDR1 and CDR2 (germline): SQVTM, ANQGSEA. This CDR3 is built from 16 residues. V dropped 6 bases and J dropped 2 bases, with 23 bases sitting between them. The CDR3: CSVVTSGTGTPYEQYF. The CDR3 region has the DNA TGCAGCGTCGTGACGTCTGGGACCGGCACTCCCTACGAGCAGTACTTC.

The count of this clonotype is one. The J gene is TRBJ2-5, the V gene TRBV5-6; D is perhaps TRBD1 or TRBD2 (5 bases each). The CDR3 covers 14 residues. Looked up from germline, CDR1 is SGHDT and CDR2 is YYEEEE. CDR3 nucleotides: TGTGACAGGAGCGTGGAGGCTAGCCAAGAGACCCAGTACTTC. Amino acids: CDRSVEASQETQYF. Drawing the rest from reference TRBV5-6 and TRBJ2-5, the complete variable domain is DAGVTQSPTHLIKTRGQQVTLRCSPKSGHDTVSWYQQALGQGPQFIFQYYEEEERQRGNFPDRFSGHQFPNYSSELNVNALLLGDSALYLCDRSVEASQETQYFGPGTRLLVL.

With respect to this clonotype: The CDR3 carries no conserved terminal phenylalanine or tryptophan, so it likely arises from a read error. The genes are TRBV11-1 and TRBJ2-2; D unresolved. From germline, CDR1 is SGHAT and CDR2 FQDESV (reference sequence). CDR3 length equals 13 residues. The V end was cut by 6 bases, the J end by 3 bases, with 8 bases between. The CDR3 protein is CASSIWDTGELFY. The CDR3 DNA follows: TGTGCCAGCAGTATTTGGGACACCGGGGAGCTGTTTTAT.

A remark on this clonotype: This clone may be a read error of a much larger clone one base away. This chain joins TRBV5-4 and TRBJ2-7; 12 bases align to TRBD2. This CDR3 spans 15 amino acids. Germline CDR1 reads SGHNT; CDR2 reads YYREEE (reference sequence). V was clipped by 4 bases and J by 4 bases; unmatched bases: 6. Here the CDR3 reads CASSLRTSGKYEQYF. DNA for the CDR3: TGTGCCAGCAGCCTTCGGACTAGCGGGAAATACGAGCAGTACTTC.

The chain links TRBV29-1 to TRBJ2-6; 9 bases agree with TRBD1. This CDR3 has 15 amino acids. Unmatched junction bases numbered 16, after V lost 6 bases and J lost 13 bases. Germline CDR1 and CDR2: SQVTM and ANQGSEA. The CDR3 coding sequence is TGCAGCGTGGGACAGGGCCAATCTGGGGCCTATGTCCTGACTTTC. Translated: CSVGQGQSGAYVLTF.

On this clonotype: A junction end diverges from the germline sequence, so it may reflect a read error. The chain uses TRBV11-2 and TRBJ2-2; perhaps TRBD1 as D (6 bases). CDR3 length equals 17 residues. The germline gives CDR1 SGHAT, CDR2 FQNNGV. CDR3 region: CASSLDHRDRDTGELFF. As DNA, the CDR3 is TGTGCCAGCAGCTTAGATCATCGTGATAGGGACACCGGGGAGTTGTTTTTT.

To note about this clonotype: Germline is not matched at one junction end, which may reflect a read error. This CDR3 is CASSRRWTETHYF. The DNA of the CDR3 is TGTGCCAGCAGCCGACGCTGGACAGAGACCCATTACTTC. This chain connects TRBV12-3 or TRBV12-4 to TRBJ2-5, with D possibly TRBD1 on 6 matching bases. The CDR3 extends over 13 amino acids.

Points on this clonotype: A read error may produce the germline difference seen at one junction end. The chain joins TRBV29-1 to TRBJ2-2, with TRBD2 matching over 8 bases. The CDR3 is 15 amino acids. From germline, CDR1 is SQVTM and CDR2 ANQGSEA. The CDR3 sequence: CSDETSAANTEELFF. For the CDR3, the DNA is TGCAGCGATGAGACTAGCGCGGCGAACACCGAGGAGCTGTTTTTT.

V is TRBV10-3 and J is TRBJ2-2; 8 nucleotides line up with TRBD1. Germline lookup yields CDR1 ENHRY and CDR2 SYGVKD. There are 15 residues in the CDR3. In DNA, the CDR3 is TGTGCTCCCTTAACGGGACAGGAGAACACCGGGGAGCTGTTTTTT. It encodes CAPLTGQENTGELFF.

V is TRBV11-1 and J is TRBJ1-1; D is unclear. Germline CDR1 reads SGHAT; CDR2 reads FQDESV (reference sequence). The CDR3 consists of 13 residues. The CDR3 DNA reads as TGTGTCAGGAGCTTAAACCGAAACACTGAAGCTTTCTTT. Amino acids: CVRSLNRNTEAFF. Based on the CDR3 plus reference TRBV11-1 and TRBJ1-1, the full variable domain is EAEVAQSPRYKITEKSQAVAFWCDPISGHATLYWYRQILGQGPELLVQFQDESVVDDSQLPKDRFSAERLKGVDSTLKIQPAELGDSAMYLCVRSLNRNTEAFFGQGTRLTVV.

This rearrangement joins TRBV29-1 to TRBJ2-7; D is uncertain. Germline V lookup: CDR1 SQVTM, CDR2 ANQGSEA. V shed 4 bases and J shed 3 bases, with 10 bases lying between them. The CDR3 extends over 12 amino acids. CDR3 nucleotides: TGCAGCGTTGGGATAAAGGGCTACGAGCAGTACTTC. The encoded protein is CSVGIKGYEQYF.

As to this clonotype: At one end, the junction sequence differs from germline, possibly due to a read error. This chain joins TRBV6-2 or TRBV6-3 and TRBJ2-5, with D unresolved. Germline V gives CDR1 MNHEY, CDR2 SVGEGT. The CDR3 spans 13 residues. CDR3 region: CASSSEPANTLYF. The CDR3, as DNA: TGTGCCAGCAGTTCCGAACCAGCGAACACCCTGTATTTC.

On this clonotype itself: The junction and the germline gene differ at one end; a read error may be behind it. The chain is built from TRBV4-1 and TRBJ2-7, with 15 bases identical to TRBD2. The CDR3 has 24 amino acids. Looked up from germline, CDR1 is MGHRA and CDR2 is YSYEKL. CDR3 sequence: CASSRMEGQGRPTGTSGRMYEQCF. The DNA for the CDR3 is TGCGCCAGCAGCCGAATGGAGGGGCAGGGTCGCCCGACCGGGACTAGCGGGAGGATGTACGAGCAGTGCTTC.

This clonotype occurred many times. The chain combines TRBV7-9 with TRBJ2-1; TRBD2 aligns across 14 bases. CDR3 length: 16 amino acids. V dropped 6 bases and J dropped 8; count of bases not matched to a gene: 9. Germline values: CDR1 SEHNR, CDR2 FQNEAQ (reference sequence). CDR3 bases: TGTGCCAGCAGGAACCGTGGGACTAGCGGGAGCGATGAGCAGTTCTTC. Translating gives CASRNRGTSGSDEQFF.

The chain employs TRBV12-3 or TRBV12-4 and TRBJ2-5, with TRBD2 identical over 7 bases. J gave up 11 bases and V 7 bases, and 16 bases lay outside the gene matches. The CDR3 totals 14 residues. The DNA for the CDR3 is TGTGCCAGCATCCCCCGGGAGGATCTGTTCAGTCAGTACTTC. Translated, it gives CASIPREDLFSQYF.

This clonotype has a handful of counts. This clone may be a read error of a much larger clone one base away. CDR3 protein: CASSSDRPIYEQYF. The DNA of the CDR3 is TGTGCCAGCAGCTCGGACAGACCCATCTACGAGCAGTACTTC. The chain couples TRBV21-1 to TRBJ2-7; the table's D gene call, TRBD1, was not cross checked with the DNA. TRBV21-1 is described as a pseudogene. The CDR3 runs to 14 residues.